The T cell receptor (beta chain) described here comes from a study of blood T cell repertoires in COVID-19. Turning to the study itself: PBMCs, B-cell-depleted T cells, or T cells provided the cDNA or gDNA that made up the material.

As handled by the study authors: Estimation of nucleated cell counts was performed using reference gene primer amplification. Sequenced by immunoSEQ multiplex PCR; TCRdb stores in-frame clones only, minus some. Clonal size and the V and J genes are those of that table, whereas D and trimming came from the DNA. Counted here are 200,000 to 300,000 clones, roughly 87% occurring once; the ten biggest clones make up approximately 7.9%. The CDR3 covers 18 residues. V lost 10 bases to trimming and J lost 8 bases; unmatched junction nucleotides: 21. In germline, CDR1 is KGHDR, CDR2 SFDVKD. V is TRBV24-1 and J is TRBJ2-3; 12 bases align to TRBD2. The clonotype originates from a man between 60 and 70 years old who had recovered from COVID-19. Sequences were obtained from peripheral blood. This CDR3 is CATQKRASGGAAQGTQYF. CDR3 nucleotide sequence: TGTGCCACTCAAAAGCGGGCTAGCGGGGGGGCTGCGCAGGGTACGCAGTATTTT.